A few counts support the clone carrying this T cell receptor (beta chain). This sample is part of a study of T-cell reconstitution after alpha-beta-depleted transplantation in children. After removal of 7 bases from V and 4 bases from J, the junction contained 4 bases not matched to a gene. CDR1 and CDR2 from the germline V gene are MNHEY and SVGEGT. This CDR3 contains 13 residues. Preparation of the TCRbeta library was carried out with unique molecular identifiers. In TCRdb, the PCR reads were re-called with MiXCR into one record per CDR3 protein. The sample yields just under 550,000 distinct CDR3 sequences, 18% seen once.

The V call is TRBV6-2 or TRBV6-3, the J call TRBJ2-1; the match to TRBD2 covers 7 bases. The sequences come from PBMCs from the stem cell graft donor, collected from the stem cell graft. The origin of this receptor is a human donor who donated a stem cell graft to a child with acute lymphoblastic leukemia. This CDR3 is CASKASGYNEQFF. The CDR3 bases are TGTGCCAGCAAGGCTAGCGGTTACAATGAGCAGTTCTTC.